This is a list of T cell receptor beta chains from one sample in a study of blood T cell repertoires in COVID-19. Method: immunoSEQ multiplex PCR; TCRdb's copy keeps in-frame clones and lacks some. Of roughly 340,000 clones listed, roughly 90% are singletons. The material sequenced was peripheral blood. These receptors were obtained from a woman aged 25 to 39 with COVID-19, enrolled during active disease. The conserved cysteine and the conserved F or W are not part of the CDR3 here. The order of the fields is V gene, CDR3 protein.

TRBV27	ASSHRGLGYGYT
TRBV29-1	SVEGSDYWNTEAF
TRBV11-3	ASSSFQETQY
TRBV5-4	ASQTGAGNTIY
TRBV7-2	ASSSNPIWGLTEAF
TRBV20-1	SAGGTTEAF
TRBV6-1	ASSEYFTDTQY
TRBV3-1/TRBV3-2	ASSQEGHRDFEAF
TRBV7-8	ASSWPGAGAPDTQY
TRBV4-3	ASSLRAGPYNEQF
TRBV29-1	SVADGRRGETQY
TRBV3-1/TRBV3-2	ASSPGPSGRETQY
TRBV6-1	ASSKGPGDYPNYGYT
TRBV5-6	ASSLAQGYT
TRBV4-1	ASSQGLRSYEQY
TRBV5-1	VSREGIFTDTQY
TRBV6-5	ASSYSGQGALQY
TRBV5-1	ASSLRQARTGELF
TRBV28	ASSLRGGDEKLF
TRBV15	ATSPLRSNEQF
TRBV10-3	AIRDGTSGSYNEQF
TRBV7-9	ASSLSGTGNQVT
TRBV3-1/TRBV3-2	ASKDGGDNSPLH